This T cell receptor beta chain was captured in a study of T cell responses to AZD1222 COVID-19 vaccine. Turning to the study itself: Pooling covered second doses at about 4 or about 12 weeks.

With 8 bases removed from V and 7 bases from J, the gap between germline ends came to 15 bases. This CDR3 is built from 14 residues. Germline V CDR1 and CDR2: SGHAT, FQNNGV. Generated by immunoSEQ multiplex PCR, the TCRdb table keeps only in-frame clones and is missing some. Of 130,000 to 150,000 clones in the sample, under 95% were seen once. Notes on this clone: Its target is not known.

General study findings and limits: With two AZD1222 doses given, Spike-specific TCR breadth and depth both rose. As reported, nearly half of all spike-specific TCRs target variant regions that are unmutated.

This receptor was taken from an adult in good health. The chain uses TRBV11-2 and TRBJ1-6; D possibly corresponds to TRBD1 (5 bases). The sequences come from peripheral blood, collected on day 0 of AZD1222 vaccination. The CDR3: CASAQVGGNSPLHF. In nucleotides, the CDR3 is TGTGCCAGCGCCCAAGTGGGGGGAAATTCACCCCTCCACTTT.